Given below is one TCR beta chain in context. There are 18 residues in the CDR3. Germline V gives CDR1 MNHEY, CDR2 SMNVEV (reference sequence). The V gene end was trimmed by 5 bases and the J gene end by 8 bases; junction bases not matched to a gene: 19. The sample belongs to a study of blood T cell repertoires in COVID-19. The repertoire was sequenced with immunoSEQ multiplex PCR; TCRdb's copy has only in-frame clones and lacks some. This sample has approximately 190,000 clones, with 70% to 90% found just once. The sequence was obtained from a man between 40 and 49 years old with active or convalescent COVID-19. Input material: peripheral blood. The V gene is TRBV27, the J gene TRBJ1-5; TRBD1 aligns across 9 bases. For the CDR3, the DNA is TGTGCCAGCAGTCTACGACACTCCGGACAGGGGTTGGTCAAGCCCCAGCATTTT. Its translation is CASSLRHSGQGLVKPQHF.